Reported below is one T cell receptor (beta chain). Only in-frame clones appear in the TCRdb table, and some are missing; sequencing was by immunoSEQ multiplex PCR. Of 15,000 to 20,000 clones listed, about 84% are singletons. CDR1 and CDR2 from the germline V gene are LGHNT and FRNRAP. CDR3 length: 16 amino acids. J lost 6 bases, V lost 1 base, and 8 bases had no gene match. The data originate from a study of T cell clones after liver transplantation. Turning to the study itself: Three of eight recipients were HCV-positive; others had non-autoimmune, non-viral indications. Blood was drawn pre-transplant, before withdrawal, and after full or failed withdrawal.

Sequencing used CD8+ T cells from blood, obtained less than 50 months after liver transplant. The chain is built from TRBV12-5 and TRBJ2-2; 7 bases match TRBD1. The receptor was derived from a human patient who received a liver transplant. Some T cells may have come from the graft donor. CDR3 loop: CASGLETGWIAGELFF. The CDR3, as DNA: TGTGCTAGTGGTTTGGAGACAGGGTGGATCGCCGGGGAGCTGTTTTTT.